This T cell receptor beta chain comes out of a study of T cells in Graves' hyperthyroidism and ophthalmopathy. Overall study findings and caveats: Most thyroid clonotypes that were expanded above 0.001 also turned up in blood.

TCR beta CDR3 sequences were amplified from RNA transcripts. HTBI primers drove first-round RT-PCR of the TCR CDR3. TCRdb called the multiplex PCR reads again in MiXCR, with one record for every CDR3 protein. The sample holds about 640,000 distinct CDR3 sequences, more than 20% seen once. As to this clonotype: Its cognate antigen is unknown.

The CDR3 covers 13 residues. V gave up 2 bases and J gave up 4 bases, with 9 bases separating them. Germline CDR1 is GTSNPN and CDR2 is SVGIG (reference sequence). The rearrangement joins TRBV30 to TRBJ1-5, with a possible D match to TRBD1 (5 bases). The sample comprised blood. This TCR was recovered from a man under 40 with Graves' ophthalmopathy. CDR3 residues: CAWSQSGNQPQHF. The CDR3 DNA reads TGTGCCTGGAGTCAGTCAGGGAATCAGCCCCAGCATTTT.